The sequence of this T cell receptor (beta chain) was determined in a study of blood T cell repertoires in COVID-19. In the study overall: Donors in the United States, Italy and Spain gave samples during acute or convalescent COVID-19. PBMCs, B-cell-depleted T cells, or T cells provided the cDNA or gDNA that made up the material.

Germline V lookup: CDR1 MNHNS, CDR2 SASEGT. J lost 5 bases, V lost 1 base, and 3 bases had no gene match. The CDR3 consists of 14 residues. Per the original methods: Nucleated cell number was recorded as an estimate derived from reference gene primer amplification. Sequencing was performed with immunoSEQ multiplex PCR; in TCRdb, only in-frame clones are kept and a portion is missing. The V and J calls and clone size are taken from that table; D and trimming were inferred from the DNA. The sample yields around 65,000 clones, roughly 73% seen once. The sequencing sample was made of peripheral blood. The clonotype was recovered from a human donor in a cohort sampled during active COVID-19. The chain employs TRBV6-1 and TRBJ2-5, with 8 bases fitting TRBD2. The CDR3 is CASSEGTSSETQYF. The CDR3 region has the DNA TGTGCCAGCAGTGAAGGGACTAGCAGCGAGACCCAGTACTTC.